The 26 T cell receptor beta chains listed next were all sequenced from one sample in a study of T cell repertoires in cytomegalovirus infection. TCRdb itself ran the reads through MiXCR, one entry per CDR3 protein. The sample records approximately 730,000 distinct CDR3 sequences, 25% to 35% being singletons. These receptors' targets are unknown. The sequences come from cultured CD8+ T cells from PBMCs, collected from culture after CMV antigen stimulation. The source of these receptors is a human donor in good health (CMV status not recorded). Some clones in this sample may be carry-over from other donors' samples.

This clonotype was seen repeatedly, ten times or more. The rearrangement uses TRBV7-2 and TRBJ2-3; TRBD2 matches at 15 bases. Germline lookup yields CDR1 SGHTA and CDR2 FQGNSA. Trimming cost V 4 bases and J 4 bases; bases outside gene matches: 3. The CDR3 covers 16 residues. CDR3 nucleotides: TGTGCCAGCAGCTCGGGACTAGCGGGGGGATCAGATACGCAGTATTTT. Its protein product is CASSSGLAGGSDTQYF.

For this clonotype: One end of the junction fails to match germline, which may point to a read error. The V call is TRBV9, the J call TRBJ1-2; D not resolved. This CDR3 spans 14 amino acids. Germline-derived CDR1 and CDR2 are SGDLS and YYNGEE. The CDR3 bases are TGTGCCAGCAGCGTAGGCCGCGGAAACTTTGGCTACACCTTC. This sequence encodes CASSVGRGNFGYTF.

The genes are TRBV20-1 and TRBJ2-1; 10 bases match TRBD2. In germline, CDR1 is DFQATT, CDR2 SNEGSKA (reference sequence). The CDR3 length is 16 residues. J was trimmed by 4 bases and V by 1 base; bases with no gene match: 7. This CDR3 is CSARVGTSEPYNEQFF. The CDR3 bases are TGCAGTGCTAGAGTCGGGACTAGCGAACCTTACAATGAGCAGTTCTTC.

A word on this clonotype: The conserved final phenylalanine or tryptophan is absent from the CDR3, which likely points to a read error. The DNA is left out, because the CDR3 cannot be placed on it with certainty; the CDR3 is given as TCRdb lists it. J is TRBJ2-3 and V is TRBV7-9; the listed D gene, TRBD2, was not tested against the DNA. Germline V gene lookup returns CDR1 SEHNR and CDR2 FQNEAQ (reference sequence). The CDR3 region is 9 residues in length, termini included. The CDR3 sequence is CASRSERLG.

The J gene is TRBJ2-7, the V gene TRBV2; D remains unclear. Between the trimmed V and J ends, which lost 2 bases and 2 bases, there was a span of 13 bases. Germline CDR1 and CDR2: SNHLY and FYNNEI. This CDR3 spans 15 amino acids. The CDR3 DNA reads TGTGCCAGCAGTGAATTGTTGGGATCTGCCTACGAGCAGTACTTC. It specifies CASSELLGSAYEQYF.

This clonotype appeared many times. The chain combines TRBV7-6 with TRBJ2-7; 7 bases are shared with TRBD1. The CDR3 contains 13 residues. Germline CDR1 SGHVS, CDR2 FNYEAQ. V gave up 5 bases and J gave up 6 bases; unmatched junction bases: 7. The CDR3 DNA is TGTGCCAGCAGCCTTGGACAGGACGGCGAGCAGTACGTC. Translating it yields CASSLGQDGEQYV.

This clonotype was counted between two and nine times. The chain recombines TRBV7-2 with TRBJ1-2; TRBD1 might be the D (5 bases). V lost 5 bases, J lost 2 bases, and 15 bases lay in between. The CDR3 covers 15 residues. Per the germline V gene, CDR1 is SGHTA and CDR2 is FQGNSA. The CDR3 DNA is TGTGCCAGCAGCCCTTATGGGACGCTAAACTATGGCTACACCTTC. Protein sequence: CASSPYGTLNYGYTF.

This clonotype has a count of ten or more. The V and J genes are TRBV7-2 and TRBJ2-6; no definite D call. CDR3 size: 16 residues. In germline, CDR1 is SGHTA, CDR2 FQGNSA. V lost 0 bases to trimming and J lost 0 bases, with 6 bases between them. The DNA of the CDR3 is TGTGCCAGCAGCTTAGCCAGAAGCTCTGGGGCCAACGTCCTGACTTTC. This encodes CASSLARSSGANVLTF.

This chain uses TRBV7-9 with TRBJ2-7, with D uncertain. The CDR3 is made up of 14 amino acids. V was cut by 1 base and J by 5 bases, with 12 bases left in between. The germline V gene encodes CDR1 SEHNR and CDR2 FQNEAQ (reference sequence). The CDR3 coding sequence is TGTGCCAGCAGCTTAGAGGTAGTAGCTGACGAGCAGTACTTC. The encoded protein is CASSLEVVADEQYF.

This clonotype was recorded at least ten times. Written as DNA, the CDR3 is TGTGCCAGCAGTTTCGTCCCCTACGAGCAGTACTTC. It encodes CASSFVPYEQYF. The chain combines TRBV12-3 or TRBV12-4 with TRBJ2-7; D call uncertain. The CDR3 spans 12 residues. V was clipped by 3 bases and J by 2 bases, with 5 bases between them.

The V call is TRBV12-5, the J call TRBJ1-1, with D perhaps TRBD1 (6 bases). The CDR3 contains 14 residues. The germline V and J ends were trimmed by 6 bases and 3 bases, with 14 bases remaining between them. The germline V gene encodes CDR1 LGHNT and CDR2 FRNRAP. CDR3 in amino acids: CASGPSGGYTEAFF. In nucleotides, the CDR3 is TGTGCTAGTGGCCCTTCGGGGGGCTACACTGAAGCTTTCTTT.

This clonotype was picked up many times. The gene calls are TRBV7-9 and TRBJ1-2, with a possible D match to TRBD1 (5 bases). V was clipped by 4 bases and J by 8 bases, with 17 bases between them. Per germline, CDR1 SEHNR and CDR2 FQNEAQ (reference sequence). CDR3 length equals 14 residues. The CDR3 DNA sequence: TGTGCCAGCAGCTCCCGTGGGGGGTTTGACGGCTACACCTTC. This encodes CASSSRGGFDGYTF.

This clonotype was detected only a few times. The gene calls are TRBV3-1 and TRBJ2-1; D might be TRBD2 (5 bases). CDR1 and CDR2 (germline): LGHDT, YNNKEL (reference sequence). Trimming stripped 0 bases from V and 3 bases from J, with 21 bases between. This CDR3 region has 19 residues. As DNA, the CDR3 is TGTGCCAGCAGCCAAGAAAAACCGAGCGGTCGTCAAATCTACAATGAGCAGTTCTTC. This translates into CASSQEKPSGRQIYNEQFF.

The V call is TRBV14, the J call TRBJ1-2, with TRBD1 matching 7 bases. Unmatched junction bases numbered 15, after V lost 4 bases and J lost 7 bases. Germline values: CDR1 SGHDN, CDR2 FVKESK. The CDR3 runs 16 residues. The DNA for the CDR3 is TGTGCCAGCAGCCTTTTCCGGACAGGTGGAAAAGGTGGCTACACCTTC. Translated: CASSLFRTGGKGGYTF.

This clonotype was picked up many times. The chain employs TRBV11-2 and TRBJ2-1, with no clear D. This CDR3 has 15 residues. Trimming removed 5 bases at V and 5 bases at J, with 16 bases between. The germline V gene encodes CDR1 SGHAT and CDR2 FQNNGV. The CDR3 reads CASSLGRAINNEQFF. In DNA, the CDR3 is TGTGCCAGCAGCCTAGGTAGGGCAATAAACAATGAGCAGTTCTTC.

This chain uses TRBV6-1 with TRBJ1-5; 7 bases line up with TRBD1. The J segment lost 4 bases and the V segment lost 7 bases, leaving 10 bases of the junction unmatched. Germline CDR1 MNHNS, CDR2 SASEGT. This CDR3 has 15 residues. The CDR3 loop reads CASNSGQQYNQPQHF. The CDR3 DNA sequence: TGTGCCAGCAACTCGGGACAGCAATATAATCAGCCCCAGCATTTT.

Here the CDR3 reads CSAHDRGTGELFF. DNA for the CDR3: TGCAGTGCGCACGACAGGGGAACCGGGGAGCTGTTTTTT. The rearrangement uses TRBV20-1 and TRBJ2-2, with TRBD1 matching over 8 bases. The germline V gene has CDR1 DFQATT and CDR2 SNEGSKA (reference sequence). The CDR3 contains 13 residues. V shed 6 bases, J shed 5 bases, and the junction held 5 bases outside the gene matches.

Here the CDR3 DNA reads TGTGCCAGCAGTTACTCGTATGGGGGGGGAGAGACCCAGTACTTC. Translating it yields CASSYSYGGGETQYF. V gene TRBV6-5 combines with J gene TRBJ2-5; 7 bases match TRBD2. This CDR3 is 15 amino acids long. The V gene end was trimmed by 0 bases and the J gene end by 4 bases; junction bases not matched to a gene: 5. CDR1 is MNHEY and CDR2 is SVGAGI in the germline V gene.

This clonotype came up many times. The CDR3 is CASSPLAGGPDEQFF. For the CDR3, the DNA is TGTGCCAGCAGTCCGCTAGCGGGGGGCCCGGATGAGCAGTTCTTC. The chain is built from TRBV11-3 and TRBJ2-1; 11 positions match TRBD2. CDR3 length: 15 residues. V was clipped by 6 bases and J by 8 bases; unmatched bases: 9. Germline V CDR1 and CDR2: SGHNT, YENEEA. Full variable domain (remainder filled in from reference TRBV11-3 and TRBJ2-1): EAGVVQSPRYKIIEKKQPVAFWCNPISGHNTLYWYLQNLGQGPELLIRYENEEAVDDSQLPKDRFSAERLKGVDSTLKIQPAELGDSAVYLCASSPLAGGPDEQFFGPGTRLTVL.

The chain has TRBV7-9 and TRBJ1-3, with no clear D. The V gene's germline CDR1 is SEHNR and CDR2 FQNEAQ (reference sequence). The ends were cut back, 8 bases at V and 4 bases at J, with 6 bases in the middle. This CDR3 region has 11 residues. The DNA of the CDR3 is TGTGCCAGCGGGCGCGGAAACACCATATATTTT. Translation gives CASGRGNTIYF.

The V and J genes are TRBV27 and TRBJ1-2; D may be TRBD1 (5 bases). V lost 3 bases, J lost 5 bases, and 10 bases lay in between. This CDR3 has 13 amino acids. CDR1 MNHEY and CDR2 SMNVEV come from the germline V gene (reference sequence). The CDR3 sequence: CASSFAREYGYTF. In DNA form, the CDR3 reads TGTGCCAGCAGTTTCGCCAGGGAATATGGCTACACCTTC.

The chain carries TRBV9 and TRBJ2-7; unclear D gene. Trimming cost V 2 bases and J 0 bases, with 9 bases left between them. This CDR3 comprises 14 residues. Germline-derived CDR1 and CDR2 are SGDLS and YYNGEE. Written as DNA, the CDR3 is TGTGCCAGCAGCGTCCCGGCCCTCTCCTACGAGCAGTACTTC. This sequence encodes CASSVPALSYEQYF.

V and J are TRBV4-1 and TRBJ1-2; D is unclear. This CDR3 contains 15 residues. Trimming removed 0 bases at V and 4 bases at J, with 12 bases between. From germline, CDR1 is MGHRA and CDR2 YSYEKL. The CDR3 is CASSQDPLPGYGYTF. CDR3 in DNA: TGCGCCAGCAGCCAAGATCCTTTACCTGGCTATGGCTACACCTTC.

The V call is TRBV7-9, the J call TRBJ1-2; 8 bases fit TRBD1. The CDR3 has 16 amino acids. The germline gives CDR1 SEHNR, CDR2 FQNEAQ (reference sequence). V trimming: 5 bases; J trimming: 2 bases; junction bases outside the gene matches: 10. CDR3 loop: CASSADRAWSNYGYTF. CDR3 DNA sequence: TGTGCCAGCAGCGCGGACAGGGCCTGGTCAAACTATGGCTACACCTTC.

The chain links TRBV7-4 to TRBJ1-4; unclear D gene. The germline V and J ends were trimmed by 2 bases and 6 bases, with 16 bases remaining between them. Germline values: CDR1 SGHVT, CDR2 SQSDAQ. There are 16 residues in the CDR3. CDR3 in amino acids: CASSLSRAARDEKLFF. The CDR3 DNA sequence: TGTGCCAGCAGCTTAAGTCGGGCCGCCCGCGATGAAAAACTGTTTTTT.

This clonotype is a singleton in its sample. One junction end disagrees with the germline gene, perhaps due to a read error. The V gene is TRBV6-6, the J gene TRBJ2-2; D uncertain. CDR1 MNHNY and CDR2 SVGAGI come from the germline V gene (reference sequence). There are 14 residues in the CDR3. The CDR3 sequence is CAGSDLLGTGELFF. The CDR3 DNA is TGTGCCGGCAGTGACTTACTGGGAACCGGGGAGCTGTTTTTT.